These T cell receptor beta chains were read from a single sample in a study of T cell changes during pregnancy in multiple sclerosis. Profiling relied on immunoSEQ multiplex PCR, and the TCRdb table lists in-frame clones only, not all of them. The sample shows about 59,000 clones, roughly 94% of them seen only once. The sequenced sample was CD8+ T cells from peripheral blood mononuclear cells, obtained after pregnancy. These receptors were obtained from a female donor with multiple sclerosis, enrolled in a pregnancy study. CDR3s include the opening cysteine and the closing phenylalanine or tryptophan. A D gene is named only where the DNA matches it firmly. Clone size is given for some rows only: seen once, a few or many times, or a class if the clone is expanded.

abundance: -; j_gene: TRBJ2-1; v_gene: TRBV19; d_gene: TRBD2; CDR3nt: TGTGCCAGTACCACTAGCGGGGTTTACAATGAGCAGTTCTTC; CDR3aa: CASTTSGVYNEQFF
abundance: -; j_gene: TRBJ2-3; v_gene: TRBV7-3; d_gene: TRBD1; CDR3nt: TGTGCCAGCAGCAAGGGACAGACAGATACGCAGTATTTT; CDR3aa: CASSKGQTDTQYF
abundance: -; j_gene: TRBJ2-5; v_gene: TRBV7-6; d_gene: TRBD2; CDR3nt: TGTGCCAGCAGCTTAGCGATGAACCTGGGACTACAAGAGACCCAGTACTTC; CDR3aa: CASSLAMNLGLQETQYF
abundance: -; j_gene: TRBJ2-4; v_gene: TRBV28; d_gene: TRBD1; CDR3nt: TGTGCCAGCGGGTCAGGGGGCGTAGGAAACATTCAGTACTTC; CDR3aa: CASGSGGVGNIQYF
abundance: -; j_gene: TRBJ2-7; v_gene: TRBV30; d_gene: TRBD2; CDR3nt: TGTGCCTGGAGTGCCCCGACTAGCGGGAGAAACGAGCAGTACTTC; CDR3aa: CAWSAPTSGRNEQYF
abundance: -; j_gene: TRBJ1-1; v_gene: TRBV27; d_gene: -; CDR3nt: TGTGCCAGCAGTTTAGGGCGGGCGGCTGAAGCTTTCTTT; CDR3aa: CASSLGRAAEAFF
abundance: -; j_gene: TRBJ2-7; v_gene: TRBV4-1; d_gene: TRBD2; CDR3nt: TGCGCCAGCAGCCAAGATCTCAAGCGGGAGTCGTACGAGCAGTACTTC; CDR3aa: CASSQDLKRESYEQYF
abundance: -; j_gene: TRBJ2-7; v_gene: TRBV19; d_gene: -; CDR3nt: TGTGCCAGTAGTATCGATGTCCAGGGACACCCGTACGAGCAGTACTTC; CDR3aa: CASSIDVQGHPYEQYF
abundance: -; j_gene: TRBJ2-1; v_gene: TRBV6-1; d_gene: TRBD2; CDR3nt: TGTGCCAGCAGGATTGAGCGGGGATTCTACAATGAGCAGTTCTTC; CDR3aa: CASRIERGFYNEQFF
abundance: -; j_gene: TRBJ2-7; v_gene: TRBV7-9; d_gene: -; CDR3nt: TGTGCCAGCAGCAGCTCAGGGAGGTACGAGCAGTACTTC; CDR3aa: CASSSSGRYEQYF
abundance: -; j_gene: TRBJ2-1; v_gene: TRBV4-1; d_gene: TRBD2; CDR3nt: TGCGCCAGCAGCTCCCTTCCGGCGGGAGCGTACAATGAGCAGTTCTTC; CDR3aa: CASSSLPAGAYNEQFF
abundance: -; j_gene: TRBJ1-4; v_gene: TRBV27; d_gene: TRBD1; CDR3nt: TGTGCCAGCAGACCCGGGACAGCAACTAATGAAAAACTGTTTTTT; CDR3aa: CASRPGTATNEKLFF
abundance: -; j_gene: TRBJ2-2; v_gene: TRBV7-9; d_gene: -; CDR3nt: TGTGCCAGCACTCACACCGGGGAGCTGTTTTTT; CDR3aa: CASTHTGELFF
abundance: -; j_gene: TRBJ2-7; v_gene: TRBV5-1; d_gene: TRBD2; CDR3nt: TGCGCCAGCTCCGAGGAGTCTAGCGGAATATACGAGCAGTACTTC; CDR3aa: CASSEESSGIYEQYF
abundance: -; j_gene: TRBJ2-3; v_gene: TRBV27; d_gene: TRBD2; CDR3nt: TGTGCCAGCAACTTACTTCCGGGACTAGCGGGAGTCGTCAAGAGCACAGATACGCAGTATTTT; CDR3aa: CASNLLPGLAGVVKSTDTQYF
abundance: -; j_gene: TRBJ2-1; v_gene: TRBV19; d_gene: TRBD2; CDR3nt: TGTGCCAGTAGTATAAGCGGGAAAAGTTTCTACAATGAGCAGTTCTTC; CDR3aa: CASSISGKSFYNEQFF
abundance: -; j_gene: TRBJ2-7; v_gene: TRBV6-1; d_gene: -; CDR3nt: TGTGCCAGCAGACTCTTGGACAGTCCCTCCTACGAGCAGTACTTC; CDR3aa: CASRLLDSPSYEQYF
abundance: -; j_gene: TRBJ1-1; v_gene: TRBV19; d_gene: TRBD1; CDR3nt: TGTGCCAGTGCACAGGGGCTGACTGAAGCTTTCTTT; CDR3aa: CASAQGLTEAFF
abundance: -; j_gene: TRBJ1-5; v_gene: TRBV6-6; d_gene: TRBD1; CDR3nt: TGTGCCAGCAGCCAGGGGACAGCCAGTAGCAATCAGCCCCAGCATTTT; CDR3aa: CASSQGTASSNQPQHF
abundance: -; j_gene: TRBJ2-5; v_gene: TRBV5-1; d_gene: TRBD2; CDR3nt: TGCGCCAGCAGCGGGGGACTAGCGGGAGGAGTGGGGGAGACCCAGTACTTC; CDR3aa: CASSGGLAGGVGETQYF
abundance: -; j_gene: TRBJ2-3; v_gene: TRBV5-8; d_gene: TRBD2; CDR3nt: TGTGCCAGCAGCCTGGGGACTAGCGGCACAGATACGCAGTATTTT; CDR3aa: CASSLGTSGTDTQYF
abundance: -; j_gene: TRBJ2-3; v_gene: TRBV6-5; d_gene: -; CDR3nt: TGTGCCAGCAGTTTAAGGCCCCCCGGGGGCACAGATACGCAGTATTTT; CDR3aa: CASSLRPPGGTDTQYF
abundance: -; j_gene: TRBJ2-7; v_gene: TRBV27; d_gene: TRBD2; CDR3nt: TGTGCCAGCCTGAGTTGGACTAGCGGGGGGATCTACGAGCAGTACTTC; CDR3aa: CASLSWTSGGIYEQYF
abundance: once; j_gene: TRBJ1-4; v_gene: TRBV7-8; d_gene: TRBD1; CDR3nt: TGTGCCAGCAGCTTAGGGTCACAGGGGAGACGGGAAAAACTGTTTTTT; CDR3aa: CASSLGSQGRREKLFF
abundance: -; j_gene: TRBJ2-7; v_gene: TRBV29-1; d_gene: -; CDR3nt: TGCAGCGTTGTGGGCCGCACCTACGAGCAGTACTTC; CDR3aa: CSVVGRTYEQYF
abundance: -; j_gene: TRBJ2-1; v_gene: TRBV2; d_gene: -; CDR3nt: TGTGCCAGCCGCGGGACCAGCAACTACAATGAGCAGTTCTTC; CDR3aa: CASRGTSNYNEQFF
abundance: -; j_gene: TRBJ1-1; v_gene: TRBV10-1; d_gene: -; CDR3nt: TGCGCCAGCAGTAGTCAGGGCCGGACTGAAGCTTTCTTT; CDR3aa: CASSSQGRTEAFF
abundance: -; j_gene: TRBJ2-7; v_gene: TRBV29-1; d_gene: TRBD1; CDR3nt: TGCAGCGTTGACGGGACAGGGGACCGAATATACGAGCAGTACTTC; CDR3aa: CSVDGTGDRIYEQYF
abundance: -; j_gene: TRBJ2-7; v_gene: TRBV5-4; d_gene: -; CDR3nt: TGTGCCAGCAGTCCTTATAGCGGAACGCCCAACTACGAGCAGTACTTC; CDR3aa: CASSPYSGTPNYEQYF
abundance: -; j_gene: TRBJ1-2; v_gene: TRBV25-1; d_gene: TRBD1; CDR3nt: TGTGCCAGCAGTGATCCACGACAGGGGCGCACTTATTCCTATGGCTACACCTTC; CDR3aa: CASSDPRQGRTYSYGYTF
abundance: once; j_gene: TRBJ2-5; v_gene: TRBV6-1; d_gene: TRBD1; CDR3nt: TGTGCCAGCAGGCGACAGGGGCAAGAGACCCAGTACTTC; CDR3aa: CASRRQGQETQYF
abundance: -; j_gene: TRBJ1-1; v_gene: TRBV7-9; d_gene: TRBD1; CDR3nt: TGTGCCAGCAACCCGGGACAGGGCATGGACACTGAAGCTTTCTTT; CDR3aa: CASNPGQGMDTEAFF
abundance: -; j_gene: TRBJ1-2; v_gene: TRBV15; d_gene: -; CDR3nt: TGTGCCACCAGCAGAACGTCGCGGGGCGCGATTTGGGGCTACACCTTC; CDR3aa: CATSRTSRGAIWGYTF
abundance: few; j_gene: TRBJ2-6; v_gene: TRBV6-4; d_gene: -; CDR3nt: TGTGCCAGCAGTGACAGGGGTGGGGCCAACGTCCTGACTTTC; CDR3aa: CASSDRGGANVLTF
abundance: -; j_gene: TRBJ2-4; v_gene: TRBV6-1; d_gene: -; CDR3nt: TGTGCCAGCAGTGACCCAACAGGGAATCAGTACTTC; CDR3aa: CASSDPTGNQYF
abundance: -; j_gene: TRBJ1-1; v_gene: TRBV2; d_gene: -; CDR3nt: TGTGCCAGCAAGAGGGACACTGAAGCTTTCTTT; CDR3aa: CASKRDTEAFF
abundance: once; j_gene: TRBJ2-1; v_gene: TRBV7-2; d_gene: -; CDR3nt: TGTGCCAGCAGCTTAGAGGAGGGGATGAATGAGCAGTTCTTC; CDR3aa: CASSLEEGMNEQFF
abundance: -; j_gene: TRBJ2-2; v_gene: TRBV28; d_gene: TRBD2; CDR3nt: TGTGCCAGCAGTGGCCCGGGACTAGCGGGAGTTTGGGACACCGGGGAGCTGTTTTTT; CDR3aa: CASSGPGLAGVWDTGELFF
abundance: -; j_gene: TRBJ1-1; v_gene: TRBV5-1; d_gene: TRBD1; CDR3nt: TGCGCCAGCAGACCCGCTCGGGACAGACTTTCAGGGACTGAAGCTTTCTTT; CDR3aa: CASRPARDRLSGTEAFF
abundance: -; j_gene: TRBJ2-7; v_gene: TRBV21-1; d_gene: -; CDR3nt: TGTGCCCCTCTACCACATAGACAGCATCAGTACTTC; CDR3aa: CAPLPHRQHQYF
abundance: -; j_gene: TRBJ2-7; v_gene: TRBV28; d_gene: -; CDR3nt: TGTGCCATCAGCCCCAGGGGGGACGAGCAGTACTTC; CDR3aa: CAISPRGDEQYF
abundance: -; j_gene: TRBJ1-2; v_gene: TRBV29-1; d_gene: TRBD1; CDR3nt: TGCAGCGTCCAAACCGGGACAGGGAGTGGCTACACCTTC; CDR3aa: CSVQTGTGSGYTF
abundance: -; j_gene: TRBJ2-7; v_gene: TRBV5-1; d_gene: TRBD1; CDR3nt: TGCGCCAGCAGCTCCGCCCCGGGACAGGGGTCAACCTACGAGCAGTACTTC; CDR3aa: CASSSAPGQGSTYEQYF
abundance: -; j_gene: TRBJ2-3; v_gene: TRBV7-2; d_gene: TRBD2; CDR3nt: TGTGCCAGCAGCTTATTGTCGGGAGGGCTCACAGATACGCAGTATTTT; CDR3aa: CASSLLSGGLTDTQYF
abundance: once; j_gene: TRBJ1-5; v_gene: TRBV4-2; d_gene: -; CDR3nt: TGTGCCAGCAGCCAAGATCTCTGGGGAGCCAGCAAGGATAGCAATCAGCCCCAGCATTTT; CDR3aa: CASSQDLWGASKDSNQPQHF
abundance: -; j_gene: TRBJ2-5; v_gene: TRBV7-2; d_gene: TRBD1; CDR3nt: TGTGCCAGCAGCTTGGCCGGGACAGGGGTTCGAAAGACCCAGTACTTC; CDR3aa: CASSLAGTGVRKTQYF